This T cell receptor beta chain stems from a study of blood T cell repertoires in COVID-19. Whole-study context: In each case, the material was cDNA or gDNA derived from T cells, B-cell-depleted T cells, or PBMCs.

Using immunoSEQ multiplex PCR, the repertoire was profiled, and TCRdb retains in-frame clones only, with some absent. This sample yields fewer than 200,000 clones, of which approximately 87% are seen a single time; approximately 4.7% belongs to the top ten. The CDR3 consists of 12 residues. Germline V gene data show CDR1 as MGHDK and CDR2 as SYGVNS. V was shortened by 4 bases and J by 6 bases, with 6 bases between the two germline ends. Membership in each cohort depended on participant-reported clinical history. For recovered donors of Cohort 3, there were two negative PCRs, clearance, or symptom resolution.

V is TRBV25-1 and J is TRBJ2-2; D gene ambiguous. The TCR sequence derives from a woman aged 50 to 60 who had recovered from COVID-19. The sample consisted of PBMCs or T cells enriched from blood (not recorded which). CDR3 nucleotides: TGTGCCAGCAGTGGTGGCTCCGGGGAGCTGTTTTTT. Residues: CASSGGSGELFF.